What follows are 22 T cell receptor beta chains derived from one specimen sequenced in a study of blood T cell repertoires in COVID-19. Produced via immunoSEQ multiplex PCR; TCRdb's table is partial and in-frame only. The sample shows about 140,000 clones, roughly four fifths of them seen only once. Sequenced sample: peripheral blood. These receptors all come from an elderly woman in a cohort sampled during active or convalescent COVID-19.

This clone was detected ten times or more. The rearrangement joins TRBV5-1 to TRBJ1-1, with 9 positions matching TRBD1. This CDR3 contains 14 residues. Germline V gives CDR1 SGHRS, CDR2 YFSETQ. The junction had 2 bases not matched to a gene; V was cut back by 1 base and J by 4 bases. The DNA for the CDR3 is TGCGCCAGCAGCTTGTTGGGACAGGGCACTGAAGCTTTCTTT. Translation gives CASSLLGQGTEAFF.

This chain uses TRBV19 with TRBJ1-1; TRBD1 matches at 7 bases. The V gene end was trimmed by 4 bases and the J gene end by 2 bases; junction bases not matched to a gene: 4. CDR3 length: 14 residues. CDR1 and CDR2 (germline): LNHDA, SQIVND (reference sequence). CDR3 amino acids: CASSKTGLNTEAFF. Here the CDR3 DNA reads TGTGCCAGTAGTAAGACAGGGTTAAACACTGAAGCTTTCTTT.

DNA for the CDR3: TGTGCCAGCAGCCTGGGACAGCGTACCGGGGAGCTGTTTTTT. Its translation: CASSLGQRTGELFF. The V gene is TRBV11-2, the J gene TRBJ2-2, with 7 bases aligning to TRBD1. The V gene end was trimmed by 5 bases and the J gene end by 5 bases; junction bases not matched to a gene: 5. This CDR3 is built from 14 residues. The germline CDR1 and CDR2 sequences are SGHAT and FQNNGV.

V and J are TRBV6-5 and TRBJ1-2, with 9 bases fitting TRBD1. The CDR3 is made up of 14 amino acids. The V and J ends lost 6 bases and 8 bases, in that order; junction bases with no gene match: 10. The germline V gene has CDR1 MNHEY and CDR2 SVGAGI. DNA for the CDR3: TGTGCCAGCAGATCTACAGGGGGCTCGGGGGGCTACACCTTC. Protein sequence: CASRSTGGSGGYTF.

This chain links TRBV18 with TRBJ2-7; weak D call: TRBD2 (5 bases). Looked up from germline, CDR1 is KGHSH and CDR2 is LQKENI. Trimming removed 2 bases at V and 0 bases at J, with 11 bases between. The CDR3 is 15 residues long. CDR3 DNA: TGTGCCAGCTCACCAAAGCGGTCCAGCTCCTACGAGCAGTACTTC. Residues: CASSPKRSSSYEQYF. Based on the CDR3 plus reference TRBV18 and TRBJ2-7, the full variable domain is NAGVMQNPRHLVRRRGQEARLRCSPMKGHSHVYWYRQLPEEGLKFMVYLQKENIIDESGMPKERFSAEFPKEGPSILRIQQVVRGDSAAYFCASSPKRSSSYEQYFGPGTRLTVT.

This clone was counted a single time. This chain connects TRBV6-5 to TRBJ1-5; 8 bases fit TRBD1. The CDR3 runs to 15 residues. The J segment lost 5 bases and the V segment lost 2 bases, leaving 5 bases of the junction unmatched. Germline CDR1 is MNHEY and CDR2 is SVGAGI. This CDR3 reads CASSYVGTGYQPQHF. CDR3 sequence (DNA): TGTGCCAGCAGTTACGTGGGGACAGGATATCAGCCCCAGCATTTT.

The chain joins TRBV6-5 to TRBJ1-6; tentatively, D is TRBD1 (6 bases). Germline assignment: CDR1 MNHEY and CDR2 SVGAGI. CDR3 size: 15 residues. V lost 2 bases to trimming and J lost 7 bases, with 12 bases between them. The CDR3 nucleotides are TGTGCCAGCAGTTACGGGGGGGCTAGGAATTCACCCCTCCACTTT. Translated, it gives CASSYGGARNSPLHF.

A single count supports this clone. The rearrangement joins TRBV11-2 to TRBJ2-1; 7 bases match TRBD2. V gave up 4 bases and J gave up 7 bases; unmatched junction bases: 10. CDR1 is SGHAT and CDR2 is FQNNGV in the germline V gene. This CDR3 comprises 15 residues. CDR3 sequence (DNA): TGTGCCAGCAGCTATGATCCGGGGGGTAGGAATGAGCAGTTCTTC. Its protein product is CASSYDPGGRNEQFF.

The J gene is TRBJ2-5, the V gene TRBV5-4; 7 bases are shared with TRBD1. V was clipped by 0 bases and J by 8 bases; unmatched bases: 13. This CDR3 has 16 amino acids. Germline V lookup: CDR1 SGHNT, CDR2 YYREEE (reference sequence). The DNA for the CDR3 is TGTGCCAGCAGCTTGGGAGACAGGGATTGGTTAGAAACCCAGTACTTC. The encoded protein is CASSLGDRDWLETQYF.

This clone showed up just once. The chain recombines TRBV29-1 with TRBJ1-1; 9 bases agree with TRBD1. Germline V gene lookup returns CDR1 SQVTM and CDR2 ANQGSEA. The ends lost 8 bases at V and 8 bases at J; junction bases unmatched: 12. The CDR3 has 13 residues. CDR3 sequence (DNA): TGCAGCTCCAGGACAGGGGTGAGGGCAGAAGCTTTCTTT. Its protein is CSSRTGVRAEAFF.

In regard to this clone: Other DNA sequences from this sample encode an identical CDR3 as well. CDR3 bases: TGTGCCTGGAGTAGAGGTAACACAGATACGCAGTATTTT. Its protein is CAWSRGNTDTQYF. The chain uses TRBV30 and TRBJ2-3; D ambiguous. Germline V gives CDR1 GTSNPN, CDR2 SVGIG (reference sequence). V was trimmed by 2 bases and J by 2 bases, leaving 8 bases between them. This CDR3 spans 13 amino acids.

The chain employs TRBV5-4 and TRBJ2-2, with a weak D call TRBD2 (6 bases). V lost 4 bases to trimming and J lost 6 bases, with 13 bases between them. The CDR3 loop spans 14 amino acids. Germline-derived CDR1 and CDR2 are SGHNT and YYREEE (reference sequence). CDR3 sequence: CASSLGGEAGELFF. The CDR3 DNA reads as TGTGCCAGCAGCCTGGGAGGCGAGGCCGGGGAGCTGTTTTTT.

The CDR3 DNA sequence: TGTGCCAGCAGTGAAATCTGGGCCTCGGGCTACACCTTC. Translated, it gives CASSEIWASGYTF. The rearrangement uses TRBV2 and TRBJ1-2; D gene ambiguous. Trimming pared 2 bases from V and 8 bases from J, leaving 12 bases between. Germline loops: CDR1 SNHLY, CDR2 FYNNEI. There are 13 residues in the CDR3.

The CDR3: CASSKTGAGEKLFF. The CDR3 DNA reads as TGTGCCAGTAGTAAGACAGGGGCAGGCGAAAAACTGTTTTTT. V is TRBV19 and J is TRBJ1-4, with 8 bases identical to TRBD1. Germline V CDR1 and CDR2: LNHDA, SQIVND (reference sequence). CDR3 length: 14 residues. Unmatched junction bases numbered 6, after V lost 4 bases and J lost 8 bases.

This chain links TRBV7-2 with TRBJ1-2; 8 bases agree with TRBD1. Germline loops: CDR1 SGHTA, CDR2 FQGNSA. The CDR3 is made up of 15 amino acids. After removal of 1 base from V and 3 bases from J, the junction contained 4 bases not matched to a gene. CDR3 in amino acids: CASSLGQGADYGYTF. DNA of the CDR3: TGTGCCAGCAGCTTAGGGCAGGGGGCGGACTATGGCTACACCTTC.

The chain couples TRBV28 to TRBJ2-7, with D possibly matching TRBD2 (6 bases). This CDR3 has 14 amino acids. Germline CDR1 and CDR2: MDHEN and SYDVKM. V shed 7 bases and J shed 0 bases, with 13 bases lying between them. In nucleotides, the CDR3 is TGTGCCAGCACCTGGAGGGACTGCTCCTACGAGCAGTACGTC. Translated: CASTWRDCSYEQYV.

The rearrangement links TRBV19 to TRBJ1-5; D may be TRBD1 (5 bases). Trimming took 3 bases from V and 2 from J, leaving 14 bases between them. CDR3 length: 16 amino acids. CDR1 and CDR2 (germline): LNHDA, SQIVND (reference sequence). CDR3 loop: CASSISGGGGNQPQHF. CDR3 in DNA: TGTGCCAGTAGTATCTCTGGGGGGGGTGGCAATCAGCCCCAGCATTTT.

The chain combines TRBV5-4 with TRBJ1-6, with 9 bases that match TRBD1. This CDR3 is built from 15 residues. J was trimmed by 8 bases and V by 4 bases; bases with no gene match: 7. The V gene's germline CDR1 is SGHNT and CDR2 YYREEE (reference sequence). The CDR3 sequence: CASSPRTGVDSPLHF. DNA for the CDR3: TGTGCCAGCAGCCCGAGGACAGGGGTTGATTCACCCCTCCACTTT.

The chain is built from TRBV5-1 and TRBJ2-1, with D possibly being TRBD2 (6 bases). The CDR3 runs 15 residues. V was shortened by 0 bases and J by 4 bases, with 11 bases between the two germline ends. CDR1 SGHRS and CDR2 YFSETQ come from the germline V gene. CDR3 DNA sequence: TGCGCCAGCAGCTTGGTTTTTCGGGGGTACAATGAGCAGTTCTTC. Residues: CASSLVFRGYNEQFF.

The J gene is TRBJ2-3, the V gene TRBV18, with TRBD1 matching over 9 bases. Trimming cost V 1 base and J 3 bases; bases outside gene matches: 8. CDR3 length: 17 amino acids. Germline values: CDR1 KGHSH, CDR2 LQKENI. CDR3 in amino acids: CASSPLGSGTGTDTQYF. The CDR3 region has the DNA TGTGCCAGCTCACCACTGGGTTCTGGGACAGGGACAGATACGCAGTATTTT.

The CDR3 coding sequence is TGCGCCAGCAGTCAAATCCAAACCATAGTGGTTTCAGCCGGGGAAGCTTTCTTT. Translated: CASSQIQTIVVSAGEAFF. This chain joins TRBV23-1 and TRBJ1-1; D is undetermined. TRBV23-1 is sorted into the ORF group, with uncertain function. The germline V and J ends were trimmed by 2 bases and 8 bases, with 27 bases remaining between them. The CDR3 is 18 amino acids.

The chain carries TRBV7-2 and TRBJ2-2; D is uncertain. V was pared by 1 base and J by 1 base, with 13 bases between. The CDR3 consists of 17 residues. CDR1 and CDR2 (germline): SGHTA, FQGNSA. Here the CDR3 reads CASSLDFYSVNTGELFF. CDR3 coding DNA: TGTGCCAGCAGCTTAGATTTTTATTCGGTGAACACCGGGGAGCTGTTTTTT.